Below are 2 T cell receptor beta chains sequenced from a single sample in a study of CD8+ T cells in alopecia areata. This sample's treatment: oral pan-JAK inhibitor, 5-10 mg twice daily. Sequencing relied on a cDNA template that was reverse transcribed from extracted RNA. Method: immunoSEQ multiplex PCR; TCRdb's copy keeps in-frame clones and lacks some. The sample has roughly 180,000 clones, about 47% seen once. The source material was CD8+ T cells sorted from blood, sampled around week 54, from a patient treated with tofacitinib. Receptor source: a human donor with alopecia areata.

This clone is medium-sized by share. The chain couples TRBV7-9 to TRBJ2-7; D is unclear. Per germline, CDR1 SEHNR and CDR2 FQNEAQ (reference sequence). Trimming shortened V by 2 bases and J by 4 bases, and 15 bases separated the two germline ends. CDR3 length: 15 residues. CDR3 in DNA: TGTGCCAGCAGCTTAAAGTCAGGTGCTGTATACGAGCAGTACTTC. It translates to CASSLKSGAVYEQYF.

The rearrangement joins TRBV6-5 to TRBJ1-1; D is perhaps TRBD1 (5 bases). This CDR3 is 14 amino acids long. Trimming removed 2 bases at V and 1 base at J, with 8 bases between. The germline V gene has CDR1 MNHEY and CDR2 SVGAGI. The chain's CDR3 is CASSYAGPNTEAFF. The DNA of the CDR3 is TGTGCCAGCAGTTACGCGGGGCCGAACACTGAAGCTTTCTTT.